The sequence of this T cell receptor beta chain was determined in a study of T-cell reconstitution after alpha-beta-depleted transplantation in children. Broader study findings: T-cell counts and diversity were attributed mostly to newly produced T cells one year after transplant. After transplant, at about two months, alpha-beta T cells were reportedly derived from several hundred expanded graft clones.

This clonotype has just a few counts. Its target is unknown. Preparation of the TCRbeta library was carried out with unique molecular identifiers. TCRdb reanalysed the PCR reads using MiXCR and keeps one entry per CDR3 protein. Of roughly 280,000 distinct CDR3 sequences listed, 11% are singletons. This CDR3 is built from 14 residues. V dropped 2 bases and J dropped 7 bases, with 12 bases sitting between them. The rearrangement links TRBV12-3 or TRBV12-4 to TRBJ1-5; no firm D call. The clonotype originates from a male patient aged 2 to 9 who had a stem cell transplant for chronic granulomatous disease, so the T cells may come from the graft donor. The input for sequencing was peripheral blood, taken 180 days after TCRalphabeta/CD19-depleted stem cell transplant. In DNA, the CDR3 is TGTGCCAGCAGTTTAAATCCTGGGAAACAGCCCCAGCATTTT. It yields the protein CASSLNPGKQPQHF.